The 30 T cell receptor beta chains below were found in one sample sequenced in a study of PD-1 blockade in classical Hodgkin lymphoma (dated by TCRdb to about 2020). The library came from the immunoSEQ multiplex PCR assay. TCRdb obtained this table from immuneACCESS and retained in-frame rearrangements with V and J assigned. These tables miss some clones; where compared with another copy, unresolved V genes account for less than half of the shortfall, and the remainder is unexplained. Present in this sample are around 30,000 clones, about 86% of which were seen just once. The top ten constitute about 0.45% of the sample. Interpreted using the paper, the time point label stands for: cycle 4 day 1 (C4D1), after five to seven weeks of nivolumab. Every trial patient had relapsed after autologous stem cell transplantation, and cohorts A, B and C differed in prior brentuximab vedotin exposure. Magnetic negative selection with a Miltenyi CD4+ T cell isolation kit was used to purify CD4+ T cells from thawed PBMCs.

Material: CD4+ T cells from blood, obtained before the fourth cycle of nivolumab. These receptors originate from a human donor with classical Hodgkin lymphoma.

The chain joins TRBV5-4 to TRBJ2-1, with D tentatively TRBD2 (5 bases). The CDR3 spans 14 residues. V was shortened by 2 bases and J by 5 bases, with 11 bases between the two germline ends. Germline V lookup: CDR1 SGHNT, CDR2 YYREEE (reference sequence). The CDR3 spells CASSLFSGNNEQFF. DNA for the CDR3: TGTGCCAGCAGCTTATTCAGCGGAAACAATGAGCAGTTCTTC.

The chain has TRBV11-3 and TRBJ2-7; 7 positions match TRBD2. Germline V gives CDR1 SGHNT, CDR2 YENEEA. Trimming took 5 bases from V and 3 from J; bases not matched to a gene: 4. The CDR3 consists of 13 residues. CDR3 sequence reads: CASSAGLHYEQYF. The CDR3 coding sequence is TGTGCCAGCAGCGCGGGACTACACTACGAGCAGTACTTC. The full variable domain, its missing parts supplied by reference TRBV11-3 and TRBJ2-7, is EAGVVQSPRYKIIEKKQPVAFWCNPISGHNTLYWYLQNLGQGPELLIRYENEEAVDDSQLPKDRFSAERLKGVDSTLKIQPAELGDSAVYLCASSAGLHYEQYFGPGTRLTVT.

The chain joins TRBV10-2 to TRBJ1-1, with D perhaps TRBD1 (6 bases). Germline CDR1 and CDR2: WSHSY and SAAADI. The CDR3 is made up of 13 amino acids. Trimming removed 8 bases from V and 1 base from J, with 11 bases in between. The CDR3 sequence: CASRRGGNTEAFF. DNA of the CDR3: TGCGCCAGCCGAAGGGGGGGGAACACTGAAGCTTTCTTT.

The J gene is TRBJ2-1, the V gene TRBV5-1, with 7 bases aligning to TRBD2. CDR1 and CDR2 from the germline V gene are SGHRS and YFSETQ. The CDR3 sequence is 15 residues long. V was clipped by 0 bases and J by 10 bases; unmatched bases: 10. This CDR3 is CASSLGGGSVGEQFF. The DNA for the CDR3 is TGCGCCAGCAGCTTGGGGGGCGGGAGTGTAGGAGAGCAGTTCTTC.

This chain connects TRBV9 to TRBJ1-3; D is uncertain. The V gene lost 0 bases and the J gene lost 0 bases, with 10 bases spanning the gap. Germline CDR1 reads SGDLS; CDR2 reads YYNGEE. CDR3 length: 16 residues. The CDR3 DNA reads as TGTGCCAGCAGCGTAGCTACGTGGAGCTCTGGAAACACCATATATTTT. Amino acid sequence: CASSVATWSSGNTIYF.

The chain links TRBV13 to TRBJ1-6; D is possibly TRBD1 (5 bases). CDR1 and CDR2 from the germline V gene are PRHDT and FYEKMQ (reference sequence). The CDR3 covers 18 residues. Trimming left V 2 bases short and J 0 bases short, with 14 bases between. The CDR3 region has the DNA TGTGCCAGCAGCTTACTCCTGACAGCCAGCTCCTATAATTCACCCCTCCACTTT. Its protein product is CASSLLLTASSYNSPLHF.

The chain has TRBV5-1 and TRBJ2-1, with TRBD2 matching 9 bases. The CDR3 spans 16 residues. The V gene's germline CDR1 is SGHRS and CDR2 YFSETQ. V lost 1 base to trimming and J lost 0 bases; unmatched junction nucleotides: 2. The CDR3 nucleotides read TGCGCCAGCAGCTTGTTTAGCGGGAGCTCCTACAATGAGCAGTTCTTC. Amino acid sequence: CASSLFSGSSYNEQFF.

The rearrangement joins TRBV6-1 to TRBJ2-2; no firm D call. The CDR3 contains 10 residues. From germline, CDR1 is MNHNS and CDR2 SASEGT. Trimming stripped 8 bases from V and 8 bases from J, with 6 bases between. The CDR3 loop reads CASEAGELFF. Here the CDR3 DNA reads TGTGCCAGCGAAGCTGGGGAGCTGTTTTTT.

The chain links TRBV6-1 to TRBJ2-3; TRBD2 agrees at 9 bases. Germline values: CDR1 MNHNS, CDR2 SASEGT. The CDR3 is 16 residues long. V dropped 1 base and J dropped 8; count of bases not matched to a gene: 10. The CDR3 DNA follows: TGTGCCAGCAGTGAAGTATTAGCGGGAGCGGGGGGTACGCAGTATTTT. This gives the protein CASSEVLAGAGGTQYF.

The rearrangement joins TRBV10-3 to TRBJ1-2; D perhaps matches TRBD1 (6 bases). V was shortened by 4 bases and J by 2 bases, with 17 bases between the two germline ends. This CDR3 contains 16 residues. CDR1 and CDR2 (germline): ENHRY, SYGVKD. The CDR3 nucleotides are TGTGCCATCAGTGGGAGGGGGGGCGAGGCCAACTATGGCTACACCTTC. Translated, it gives CAISGRGGEANYGYTF.

The chain links TRBV19 to TRBJ1-2; D remains ambiguous. The CDR3 has 14 residues. Trimming stripped 5 bases from V and 2 bases from J, with 12 bases between. Germline lookup yields CDR1 LNHDA and CDR2 SQIVND (reference sequence). CDR3 sequence: CASSRSSTNYGYTF. As DNA, the CDR3 is TGTGCCAGTAGTCGGTCCAGCACCAACTATGGCTACACCTTC.

The rearrangement joins TRBV28 to TRBJ1-4; unclear D gene. This CDR3 contains 16 residues. Germline V gives CDR1 MDHEN, CDR2 SYDVKM. V shed 5 bases and J shed 0 bases, with 13 bases lying between them. For the CDR3, the DNA is TGTGCCAGCAGTGCCCCGCGCGGCACAACTAATGAAAAACTGTTTTTT. It specifies CASSAPRGTTNEKLFF.

This clone showed up just once. The gene calls are TRBV5-1 and TRBJ2-3; 7 positions match TRBD2. Germline V gene data show CDR1 as SGHRS and CDR2 as YFSETQ. The CDR3 is made up of 16 amino acids. V shed 0 bases, J shed 4 bases, and the junction held 8 bases outside the gene matches. The CDR3 nucleotides are TGCGCCAGCAGCTTGGGGCGGGAGTCCACCTCAGATACGCAGTATTTT. This gives the protein CASSLGRESTSDTQYF.

Only a few counts were recorded for this clone. The chain combines TRBV2 with TRBJ2-7; 7 bases fit TRBD1. The CDR3 totals 13 residues. The V gene's germline CDR1 is SNHLY and CDR2 FYNNEI. V lost 6 bases to trimming and J lost 4 bases; unmatched junction nucleotides: 6. Here the CDR3 reads CASRDRKTYEQYF. The CDR3 bases are TGTGCCAGCAGGGACAGGAAGACTTACGAGCAGTACTTC.

The chain has TRBV5-1 and TRBJ2-7; perhaps D is TRBD1 or TRBD2 (6 bases each). Germline V gives CDR1 SGHRS, CDR2 YFSETQ. This CDR3 is 15 amino acids long. The V gene lost 0 bases and the J gene lost 0 bases, with 10 bases spanning the gap. The CDR3 region has the DNA TGCGCCAGCAGCTTGGCCGGGGGCTTCTCCTACGAGCAGTACTTC. As protein: CASSLAGGFSYEQYF.

The CDR3 protein is CASSQGQGGNYGYTF. The CDR3 bases are TGTGCCAGCAGCCAAGGACAGGGAGGTAACTATGGCTACACCTTC. The genes are TRBV4-2 and TRBJ1-2; 7 positions match TRBD1. Germline V gene data show CDR1 as LGHNA and CDR2 as YNFKEQ. Losses at the gene ends were 1 base for V and 1 base for J; bases not matched to a gene: 3. CDR3 length: 15 residues.

The rearrangement joins TRBV9 to TRBJ2-1, with 12 bases lining up with TRBD1. J lost 9 bases, V lost 0 bases, and 4 bases had no gene match. The CDR3 is made up of 15 amino acids. Per the germline V gene, CDR1 is SGDLS and CDR2 is YYNGEE. The CDR3 region is CASSVEGQGASEQFF. The CDR3, as DNA: TGTGCCAGCAGCGTAGAGGGACAGGGGGCTAGTGAGCAGTTCTTC.

The chain uses TRBV7-2 and TRBJ1-1, with D uncertain. The CDR3 extends over 14 amino acids. Germline V gives CDR1 SGHTA, CDR2 FQGNSA. With 2 bases removed from V and 13 bases from J, the gap between germline ends came to 20 bases. The CDR3 loop is CASSLPVGRSQGFF. The CDR3 region has the DNA TGTGCCAGCAGCTTACCGGTGGGCAGATCTCAAGGTTTCTTT.

The V gene is TRBV28, the J gene TRBJ2-7; D may be TRBD1 or TRBD2 (6 bases each). The length of the CDR3 is 13 residues. The V gene's germline CDR1 is MDHEN and CDR2 SYDVKM. Trimming took 6 bases from V and 6 from J, leaving 15 bases between them. CDR3 sequence: CASRSPGGGEQYF. The CDR3 bases are TGTGCCAGCAGATCCCCCGGAGGGGGCGAGCAGTACTTC.

This clone is a singleton in its sample. This rearrangement joins TRBV2 to TRBJ2-1; 10 nucleotides agree with TRBD2. Unmatched junction bases numbered 10, after V lost 6 bases and J lost 5 bases. Germline V lookup: CDR1 SNHLY, CDR2 FYNNEI. The CDR3 contains 16 residues. CDR3 nucleotide sequence: TGTGCCAGCAGCTCCTCGGGACTAGCGTGGCACAATGAGCAGTTCTTC. Protein: CASSSSGLAWHNEQFF.

This clone appeared a few times. J is TRBJ2-1 and V is TRBV5-1, with TRBD2 identical over 10 bases. This CDR3 is built from 15 residues. The V gene's germline CDR1 is SGHRS and CDR2 YFSETQ. The V gene end was trimmed by 0 bases and the J gene end by 4 bases; junction bases not matched to a gene: 1. Written as DNA, the CDR3 is TGCGCCAGCAGCTTGGGACTAGCGGGTTACAATGAGCAGTTCTTC. This translates into CASSLGLAGYNEQFF.

The chain employs TRBV7-9 and TRBJ2-3, with D uncertain. V was cut by 5 bases and J by 4 bases, with 10 bases left in between. Germline CDR1 SEHNR, CDR2 FQNEAQ (reference sequence). There are 13 residues in the CDR3. The CDR3 region is CASSPKGPDTQYF. The CDR3 coding sequence is TGTGCCAGCAGCCCTAAGGGCCCAGATACGCAGTATTTT.

The J gene is TRBJ2-5, the V gene TRBV9; a weak D match, TRBD2 (5 bases). The CDR3 totals 13 residues. The V gene's germline CDR1 is SGDLS and CDR2 YYNGEE. V was cut by 6 bases and J by 3 bases, with 12 bases left in between. DNA of the CDR3: TGTGCCAGCACCAAAGGACTTGAAGAGACCCAGTACTTC. It codes for CASTKGLEETQYF.

This clone was seen a single time. J is TRBJ1-5 and V is TRBV28; D is uncertain. The V end lost 6 bases, the J end lost 6 bases, and 15 bases lay between the germline ends. Germline assignment: CDR1 MDHEN and CDR2 SYDVKM. This CDR3 is built from 14 residues. CDR3 sequence: CASRQQVPIQPQHF. CDR3 DNA sequence: TGTGCCAGCAGGCAACAAGTCCCGATTCAGCCCCAGCATTTT.

The chain couples TRBV9 to TRBJ2-3; D unresolved. CDR1 and CDR2 (germline): SGDLS, YYNGEE. V lost 3 bases and J lost 3, with 5 bases in between. The CDR3 consists of 12 residues. The CDR3: CASSAGTDTQYF. As DNA, the CDR3 is TGTGCCAGCAGCGCCGGGACAGATACGCAGTATTTT.

This sequence joins TRBV19 and TRBJ2-4; D is uncertain. Germline V gene lookup returns CDR1 LNHDA and CDR2 SQIVND (reference sequence). The CDR3 length is 13 residues. Trimming removed 3 bases at V and 7 bases at J, with 10 bases between. The CDR3 DNA reads TGTGCCAGTAGTATCGGCGTGAGGAACATTCAGTACTTC. Encoded protein: CASSIGVRNIQYF.

This sequence joins TRBV11-1 and TRBJ2-1; a weak D match, TRBD2 (6 bases). Trimming stripped 3 bases from V and 3 bases from J, with 9 bases between. Looked up from germline, CDR1 is SGHAT and CDR2 is FQDESV (reference sequence). The CDR3 spans 14 residues. CDR3 sequence (DNA): TGTGCCAGCAGCTTCGGCGGGGACTACAATGAGCAGTTCTTC. The encoded protein is CASSFGGDYNEQFF.

The CDR3 region is CASSILGQGMDQPQHF. The CDR3 DNA reads TGTGCCAGCAGTATCCTGGGACAGGGGATGGATCAGCCCCAGCATTTT. This chain joins TRBV28 and TRBJ1-5; the match to TRBD1 covers 10 bases. The CDR3 runs 16 residues. Germline CDR1 and CDR2: MDHEN and SYDVKM. The V gene end was trimmed by 5 bases and the J gene end by 5 bases; junction bases not matched to a gene: 9.

CDR3 region: CASSLGTGGEYEQYF. Written as DNA, the CDR3 is TGCGCCAGCAGCTTGGGGACAGGGGGCGAGTACGAGCAGTACTTC. The genes are TRBV5-1 and TRBJ2-7; TRBD1 matches at 11 bases. Germline loops: CDR1 SGHRS, CDR2 YFSETQ. The CDR3 contains 15 residues. V trimming: 0 bases; J trimming: 4 bases; junction bases outside the gene matches: 3.

The J gene is TRBJ2-7, the V gene TRBV6-1, with unresolved D. Deletions cut 0 bases from V and 2 bases from J, with 11 bases between. Germline CDR1 reads MNHNS; CDR2 reads SASEGT. This CDR3 is 15 amino acids long. The CDR3 DNA is TGTGCCAGCAGTGAAGCGGTAACAGTAACCTACGAGCAGTACTTC. Translating gives CASSEAVTVTYEQYF.